This T cell receptor beta chain derives from a study of T cells after yellow fever vaccination. The germline CDR1 and CDR2 sequences are ENHRY and SYGVKD. The CDR3 contains 14 residues. Trimming removed 7 bases from V and 2 bases from J; junction bases left unmatched: 4. Findings and caveats of the study: Among all clonotypes, a small share was observed in both CD4 and CD8 compartments. Researchers cautioned that FACS-sorted repertoires could harbor abundant clonotypes contaminating from the bulk population.

This clonotype was detected ten times or more. Its matching antigen is unknown. The 5'RACE template-switching step produced TCR cDNA and added a universal primer site and UMIs. TCRdb redid the calling of the 5' RACE reads with MiXCR, one entry per CDR3 protein. The sample yields about 360,000 distinct CDR3 sequences, over 5% seen once. The clonotype comes from a young man who received the YFV17D yellow fever vaccine. This chain joins TRBV10-3 and TRBJ2-3; 9 bases are shared with TRBD2. The sequenced sample was PBMCs, obtained 5 days after the yellow fever booster vaccination. CDR3 DNA sequence: TGTGCCATCACCCCGGGACTAGCCACAGATACGCAGTATTTT. This encodes CAITPGLATDTQYF.